There are many counts of the clone carrying this TCR beta chain. Its antigen is undetermined. This CDR3 contains 15 residues. Trimming took off 6 bases at V and 4 bases at J, with 15 bases between the two ends. The germline CDR1 and CDR2 sequences are MDHEN and SYDVKM. The record originates from a study of T cells in Graves' hyperthyroidism and ophthalmopathy. The wider study: Peripheral blood was acquired at first diagnosis, ahead of any therapy whatsoever. General study results and limits: Before onset, by a median of about seven months, the model predicted ophthalmopathy.

TCR beta CDR3 sequences were amplified from RNA transcripts. The TCR CDR3 first-round RT-PCR relied on the HTBI primer set. MiXCR was run by TCRdb on the multiplex PCR reads, yielding one entry per CDR3 protein. This table holds a few hundred thousand distinct CDR3 sequences, about 15% found once. This chain uses TRBV28 with TRBJ2-2, with D possibly being TRBD2 (6 bases). The source of this sequence is a woman in her 30s with Graves' hyperthyroidism. The sample comprised blood. DNA of the CDR3: TGTGCCAGCAGGGGGACGGGGGATTCCACCGGGGAGCTGTTTTTT. Protein: CASRGTGDSTGELFF.